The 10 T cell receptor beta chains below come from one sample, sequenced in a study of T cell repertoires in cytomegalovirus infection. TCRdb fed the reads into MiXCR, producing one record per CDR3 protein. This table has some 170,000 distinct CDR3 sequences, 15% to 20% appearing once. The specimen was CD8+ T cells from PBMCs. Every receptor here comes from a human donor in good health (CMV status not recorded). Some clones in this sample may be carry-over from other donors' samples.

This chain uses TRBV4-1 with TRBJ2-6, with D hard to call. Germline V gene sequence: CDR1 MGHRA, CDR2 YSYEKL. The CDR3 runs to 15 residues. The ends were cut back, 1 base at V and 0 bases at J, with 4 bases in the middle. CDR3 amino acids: CASSQVLSGANVLTF. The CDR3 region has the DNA TGCGCCAGCAGCCAAGTCCTCTCTGGGGCCAACGTCCTGACTTTC.

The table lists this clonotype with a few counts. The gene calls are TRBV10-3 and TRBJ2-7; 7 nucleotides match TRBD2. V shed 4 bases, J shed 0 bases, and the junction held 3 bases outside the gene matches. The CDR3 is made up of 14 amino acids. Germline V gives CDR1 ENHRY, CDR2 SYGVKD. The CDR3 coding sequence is TGTGCCATCAGTGCCAGCGGGGACTCCTACGAGCAGTACTTC. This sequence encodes CAISASGDSYEQYF.

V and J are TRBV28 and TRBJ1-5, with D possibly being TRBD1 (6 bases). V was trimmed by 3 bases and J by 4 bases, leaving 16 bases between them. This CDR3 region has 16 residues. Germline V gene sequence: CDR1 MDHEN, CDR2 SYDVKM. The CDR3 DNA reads TGTGCCAGCAGTTTTGATGGCCGGACAGCGAATCAGCCCCAGCATTTT. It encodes CASSFDGRTANQPQHF.

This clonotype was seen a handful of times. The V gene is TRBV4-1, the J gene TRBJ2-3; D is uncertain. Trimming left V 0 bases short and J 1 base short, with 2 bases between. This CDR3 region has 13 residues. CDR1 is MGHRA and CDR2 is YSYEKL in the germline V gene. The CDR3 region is CASSQEGTDTQYF. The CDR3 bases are TGCGCCAGCAGCCAAGAGGGCACAGATACGCAGTATTTT.

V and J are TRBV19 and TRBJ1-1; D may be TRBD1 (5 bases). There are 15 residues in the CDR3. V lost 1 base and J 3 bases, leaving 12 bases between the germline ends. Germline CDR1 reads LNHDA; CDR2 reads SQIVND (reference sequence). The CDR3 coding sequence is TGTGCCAGTAGTATAGGGGCAGGGATAGACACTGAAGCTTTCTTT. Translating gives CASSIGAGIDTEAFF.

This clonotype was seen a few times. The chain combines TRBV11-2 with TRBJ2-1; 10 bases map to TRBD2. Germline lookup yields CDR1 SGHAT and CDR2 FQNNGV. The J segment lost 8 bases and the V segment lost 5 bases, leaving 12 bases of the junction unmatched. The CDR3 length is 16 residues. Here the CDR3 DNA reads TGTGCCAGCAGCCCAGAGTATAGCGGGGGGAGAGATGAGCAGTTCTTC. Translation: CASSPEYSGGRDEQFF.

The CDR3 nucleotides read TGTGCCAGCAGTTTTTCTGGCCCGGGGCCCTACGAGCAGTACTTC. Its translation: CASSFSGPGPYEQYF. This sequence joins TRBV28 and TRBJ2-7; D tentatively fits TRBD1 or TRBD2 (5 bases each). Trimming pared 3 bases from V and 2 bases from J, leaving 14 bases between. CDR1 MDHEN and CDR2 SYDVKM come from the germline V gene. This CDR3 has 15 amino acids.

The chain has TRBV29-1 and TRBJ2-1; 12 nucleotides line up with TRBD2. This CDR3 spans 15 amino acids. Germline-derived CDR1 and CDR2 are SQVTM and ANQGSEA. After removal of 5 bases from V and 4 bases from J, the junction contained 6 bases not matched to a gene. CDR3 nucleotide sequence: TGCAGCGTTCTAGCGGGGGGGAAAAGTTACAATGAGCAGTTCTTC. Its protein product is CSVLAGGKSYNEQFF.

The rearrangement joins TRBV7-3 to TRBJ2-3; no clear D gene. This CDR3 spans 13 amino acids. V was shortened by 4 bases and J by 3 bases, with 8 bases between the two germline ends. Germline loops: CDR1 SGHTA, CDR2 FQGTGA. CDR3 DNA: TGTGCCAGCAGCTCCTCCCAGACAGATACGCAGTATTTT. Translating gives CASSSSQTDTQYF.

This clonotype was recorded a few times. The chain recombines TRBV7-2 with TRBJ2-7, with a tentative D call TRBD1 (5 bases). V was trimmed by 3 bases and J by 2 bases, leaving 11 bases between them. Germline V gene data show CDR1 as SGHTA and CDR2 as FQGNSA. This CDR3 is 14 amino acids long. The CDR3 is CASSFWGGTYEQYF. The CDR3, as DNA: TGTGCCAGCAGCTTTTGGGGCGGCACCTACGAGCAGTACTTC.